The following is a TCR beta chain sequence with its context. The CDR3 extends over 15 amino acids. From germline, CDR1 is SGHAT and CDR2 FQNNGV. Trimming shortened V by 0 bases and J by 7 bases, and 10 bases separated the two germline ends. Recent vaccinations or acute infections were absent in the healthy HIV-negative adult donors. These data come from a study of shared clonotypes between healthy human individuals. In the original analysis: Owing to the provision of junction-only sequences devoid of quality scores by immunoSEQ, filtering differed. TCRdb's copy holds only in-frame clones and misses some; the assay was immunoSEQ multiplex PCR. For V, J and clone size, that table is used; D and trimming come from the DNA. The sample yields more than 2 million clones, over 85% seen once.

Source material: naive CD4+ T cells sorted from blood. Subset noted: CD45RA+ positively selected. The TCR comes from a man between 18 and 35 years old in good health. The chain links TRBV11-2 to TRBJ1-6; no reliable D call. The CDR3 sequence: CASSLEGIGNSPLHF. The CDR3 region has the DNA TGTGCCAGCAGCTTAGAGGGGATTGGGAATTCACCCCTCCACTTT. The whole variable domain, remainder taken from reference TRBV11-2 and TRBJ1-6, is EAGVAQSPRYKIIEKRQSVAFWCNPISGHATLYWYQQILGQGPKLLIQFQNNGVVDDSQLPKDRFSAERLKGVDSTLKIQPAKLEDSAVYLCASSLEGIGNSPLHFGNGTRLTVT.